The 14 T cell receptor beta chains in this list originate from one sample, sequenced in a study of shared clonotypes between healthy human individuals. Libraries were prepared by immunoSEQ multiplex PCR; TCRdb keeps only in-frame clonotypes and omits some of them. The table records a few million clones, approximately 93% of them present only once. Input material: naive CD4+ T cells from PBMCs. Subset in this sample: CD45RA+ positively selected. These receptors originate from a man between 18 and 35 years old in good health. Some clones in this sample may be carry-over from other donors' samples.

In regard to this clone: An end of the junction differs from the germline gene, which may be a read error. The V gene is TRBV6-5, the J gene TRBJ1-1; D remains unclear. The CDR3 extends over 15 amino acids. CDR1 and CDR2 from the germline V gene are MNHEY and SVGAGI. CDR3 region: CASSYSRNMNTGAFF. The CDR3 region has the DNA TGTGCCAGCAGTTATTCTAGAAATATGAACACTGGAGCTTTCTTT.

This clone was detected once. Compared with germline, one end of the junction differs, possibly owing to a read error. The CDR3 protein is CSGPPRETQYF. The CDR3 nucleotides read TGTAGTGGCCCACCCAGAGAGACCCAGTACTTC. The gene calls are TRBV20-1 and TRBJ2-5; D gene unclear. CDR1 and CDR2 from the germline V gene are DFQATT and SNEGSKA (reference sequence). The CDR3 consists of 11 residues.

The chain combines TRBV5-6 with TRBJ1-2; the match to TRBD1 covers 10 bases. Germline loops: CDR1 SGHDT, CDR2 YYEEEE. V gave up 3 bases and J gave up 2 bases; unmatched junction bases: 4. CDR3 size: 15 residues. This CDR3 reads CASSSRDRGNYGYTF. Written as DNA, the CDR3 is TGTGCCAGCAGCTCCCGGGACAGGGGCAACTATGGCTACACCTTC.

The genes are TRBV7-2 and TRBJ2-1; 12 positions match TRBD2. There are 14 residues in the CDR3. V lost 5 bases to trimming and J lost 7 bases; unmatched junction nucleotides: 3. CDR1 and CDR2 from the germline V gene are SGHTA and FQGNSA. CDR3 nucleotide sequence: TGTGCCAGCAGCCGTACTAGCGGGAGGAATGAGCAGTTCTTC. It translates to CASSRTSGRNEQFF.

The rearrangement joins TRBV7-2 to TRBJ2-7, with D possibly being TRBD1 (7 bases). Germline CDR1 is SGHTA and CDR2 is FQGNSA. The CDR3 loop spans 15 amino acids. V was trimmed by 7 bases and J by 0 bases, leaving 16 bases between them. The CDR3 is CASIKGGTASYEQYF. CDR3 coding DNA: TGTGCCAGCATCAAAGGGGGGACAGCCTCCTACGAGCAGTACTTC. The full variable domain, with the rest looked up from reference TRBV7-2 and TRBJ2-7, is GAGVSQSPSNKVTEKGKDVELRCDPISGHTALYWYRQSLGQGLEFLIYFQGNSAPDKSGLPSDRFSAERTGGSVSTLTIQRTQQEDSAVYLCASIKGGTASYEQYFGPGTRLTVT.

The chain combines TRBV27 with TRBJ1-4; no firm D call. Trimming took off 6 bases at V and 4 bases at J, with 9 bases between the two ends. This CDR3 spans 13 amino acids. Germline-derived CDR1 and CDR2 are MNHEY and SMNVEV (reference sequence). CDR3 bases: TGTGCCAGCAGATGGACGGGTAATGAAAAACTGTTTTTT. Protein: CASRWTGNEKLFF.

The chain has TRBV7-2 and TRBJ1-5, with TRBD1 matching over 11 bases. CDR1 is SGHTA, CDR2 FQGNSA, per germline. V was clipped by 3 bases and J by 8 bases; unmatched bases: 6. This CDR3 is 15 amino acids long. This CDR3 reads CASSLGTGGTEPQHF. CDR3 in DNA: TGTGCCAGCAGCTTGGGGACAGGGGGTACGGAGCCCCAGCATTTT. Drawing the rest from reference TRBV7-2 and TRBJ1-5, the complete variable domain is GAGVSQSPSNKVTEKGKDVELRCDPISGHTALYWYRQSLGQGLEFLIYFQGNSAPDKSGLPSDRFSAERTGGSVSTLTIQRTQQEDSAVYLCASSLGTGGTEPQHFGDGTRLSIL.

With respect to this clone: Other nucleotide sequences in the sample specify the same CDR3. CDR3 in amino acids: CASSEQGSGNTIYF. CDR3 in DNA: TGTGCCAGCAGTGAACAGGGCTCTGGAAACACCATATATTTT. V and J are TRBV2 and TRBJ1-3; a possible D gene is TRBD1 (5 bases). The germline CDR1 and CDR2 sequences are SNHLY and FYNNEI. The CDR3 runs 14 residues. V was shortened by 2 bases and J by 0 bases, with 5 bases between the two germline ends.

CDR3 sequence: CASSEQKNTIYF. For the CDR3, the DNA is TGTGCCAGCAGTGAGCAGAAAAACACCATATATTTT. The chain couples TRBV28 to TRBJ1-3; D not resolved. The ends were cut back, 5 bases at V and 6 bases at J, with 8 bases in the middle. CDR1 and CDR2 from the germline V gene are MDHEN and SYDVKM. This CDR3 has 12 amino acids.

The chain joins TRBV2 to TRBJ1-2, with D perhaps TRBD1 (6 bases). Trimming stripped 4 bases from V and 2 bases from J, with 11 bases between. The length of the CDR3 is 14 residues. Germline CDR1 SNHLY, CDR2 FYNNEI. The CDR3 DNA follows: TGTGCCAGCAGTGGAGTAGGGGGAAACTATGGCTACACCTTC. Translating it yields CASSGVGGNYGYTF.

This rearrangement joins TRBV19 to TRBJ2-6, with D possibly being TRBD1 (5 bases). The germline gives CDR1 LNHDA, CDR2 SQIVND (reference sequence). CDR3 size: 18 residues. V was trimmed by 2 bases and J by 4 bases, leaving 18 bases between them. The CDR3 region has the DNA TGTGCCAGTAGTATACACCGAACAGGCCAGAAAGGGGCCAACGTCCTGACTTTC. This codes for CASSIHRTGQKGANVLTF.

This clone has a handful of counts. This sequence joins TRBV19 and TRBJ1-5; D not resolved. The CDR3 runs 12 residues. CDR1 and CDR2 (germline): LNHDA, SQIVND (reference sequence). Trimming left V 5 bases short and J 6 bases short, with 8 bases between. The CDR3 sequence is CASSLEFQPQHF. The DNA for the CDR3 is TGTGCCAGTAGTCTCGAGTTTCAGCCCCAGCATTTT.

V and J are TRBV27 and TRBJ1-1; D is ambiguous. Trimming stripped 2 bases from V and 3 bases from J, with 7 bases between. CDR3 length equals 13 residues. CDR1 is MNHEY and CDR2 is SMNVEV in the germline V gene (reference sequence). Written as DNA, the CDR3 is TGTGCCAGCAGTTTAGTCAGGTACACTGAAGCTTTCTTT. Translation gives CASSLVRYTEAFF.

This chain uses TRBV14 with TRBJ1-2, with TRBD1 identical over 9 bases. The germline gives CDR1 SGHDN, CDR2 FVKESK. The CDR3 consists of 19 residues. After removal of 3 bases from V and 2 bases from J, the junction contained 16 bases not matched to a gene. CDR3 coding DNA: TGTGCCAGCAGCCAGCGCCCGGGACAGGGCTTCCCTGGGAACTATGGCTACACCTTC. This gives the protein CASSQRPGQGFPGNYGYTF.